The 5 T cell receptor beta chains reported below all come from one sample, sequenced in a study of OX40 agonist ivuxolimab in advanced cancers. TCRdb's table, derived via immunoSEQ multiplex PCR, lists solely in-frame clones and lacks some. The sample has about 76,000 clones, roughly 85% seen once. Sequenced material: CD4+ or CD8+ T cells sorted from blood, taken in a trial of the OX40 agonist ivuxolimab. These receptors were taken from an adult with an advanced solid tumor such as melanoma, head and neck, liver or kidney cancer.

The chain is built from TRBV20-1 and TRBJ2-1, with D hard to call. The V gene's germline CDR1 is DFQATT and CDR2 SNEGSKA (reference sequence). Deletions cut 0 bases from V and 8 bases from J, with 5 bases between. The CDR3 sequence is 11 residues long. DNA for the CDR3: TGCAGTGCTAGAGAGGGCGATGAGCAGTTCTTC. Translated, it gives CSAREGDEQFF.

The V and J genes are TRBV18 and TRBJ2-3; D not certain. Trimming pared 3 bases from V and 0 bases from J, leaving 16 bases between. Germline CDR1 KGHSH, CDR2 LQKENI. CDR3 length equals 17 residues. DNA of the CDR3: TGTGCCAGCTCACCGGTGACGGAAAGGTCTAGCACAGATACGCAGTATTTT. Translated: CASSPVTERSSTDTQYF.

The rearrangement uses TRBV7-2 and TRBJ2-7, with TRBD2 matching 8 bases. J was trimmed by 6 bases and V by 3 bases; bases with no gene match: 4. The CDR3 contains 13 residues. Germline V CDR1 and CDR2: SGHTA, FQGNSA. The CDR3 is CASSFTSGGEQYF. As DNA, the CDR3 is TGTGCCAGCAGCTTTACCAGCGGGGGCGAGCAGTACTTC.

This clone has just a few counts. The chain has TRBV4-1 and TRBJ1-3; D is perhaps TRBD1 (5 bases). The CDR3 length is 16 residues. V lost 6 bases to trimming and J lost 1 base, with 16 bases between them. Germline-derived CDR1 and CDR2 are MGHRA and YSYEKL. CDR3 in amino acids: CASSPGPLGSGNTIYF. The CDR3 coding sequence is TGCGCCAGCAGTCCGGGACCCCTGGGTTCTGGAAACACCATATATTTT.

This sequence joins TRBV18 and TRBJ1-1; D remains unclear. Trimming removed 4 bases at V and 1 base at J, with 16 bases between. Per the germline V gene, CDR1 is KGHSH and CDR2 is LQKENI. There are 16 residues in the CDR3. CDR3: CASSRSNNIRNTEAFF. The DNA of the CDR3 is TGTGCCAGCTCACGAAGCAACAATATTAGGAACACTGAAGCTTTCTTT. Full variable domain (missing parts from reference TRBV18 and TRBJ1-1): NAGVMQNPRHLVRRRGQEARLRCSPMKGHSHVYWYRQLPEEGLKFMVYLQKENIIDESGMPKERFSAEFPKEGPSILRIQQVVRGDSAAYFCASSRSNNIRNTEAFFGQGTRLTVV.